This T cell receptor (beta chain) was captured by sequencing in a study of cytomegalovirus exposure and HLA in healthy donors. Broader study findings: About 180 TCR beta chains were listed as cytomegalovirus-associated.

The CDR3 length is 14 residues. V was cut by 3 bases and J by 8 bases, with 11 bases left in between. Germline CDR1 is SGHDN and CDR2 is FVKESK. PCR involved 60 Vbeta and 13 Jbeta primers. Some clones are missing from TCRdb's copy, which holds only in-frame ones; the method was immunoSEQ multiplex PCR. The sample contains about 150,000 clones, approximately 80% of which appear only once. Note on this clone: Its antigen is as yet unknown.

Sequenced input: PBMCs. The source is a woman aged 50 to 60 in good health and CMV-seropositive. The gene calls are TRBV14 and TRBJ2-6; D perhaps matches TRBD1 (6 bases). CDR3 in DNA: TGTGCCAGCAGCCACAACAGGGTGTCCAACGTCCTGACTTTC. Translation: CASSHNRVSNVLTF.